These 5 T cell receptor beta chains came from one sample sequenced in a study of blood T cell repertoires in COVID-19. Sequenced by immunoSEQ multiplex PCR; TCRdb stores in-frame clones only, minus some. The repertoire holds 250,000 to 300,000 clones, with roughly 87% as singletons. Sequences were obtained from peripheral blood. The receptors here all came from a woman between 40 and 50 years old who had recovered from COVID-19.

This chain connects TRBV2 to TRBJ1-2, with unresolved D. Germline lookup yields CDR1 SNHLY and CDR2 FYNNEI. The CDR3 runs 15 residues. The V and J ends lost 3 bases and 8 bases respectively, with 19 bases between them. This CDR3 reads CASSDRSGPQKGYTF. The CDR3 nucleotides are TGTGCCAGCAGTGATCGGTCTGGGCCGCAAAAGGGCTACACCTTC.

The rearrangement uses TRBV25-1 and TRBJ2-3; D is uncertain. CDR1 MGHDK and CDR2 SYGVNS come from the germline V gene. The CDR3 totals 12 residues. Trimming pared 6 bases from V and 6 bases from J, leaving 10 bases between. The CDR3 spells CASRPGFDTQYF. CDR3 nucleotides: TGTGCCAGCAGGCCCGGGTTCGATACGCAGTATTTT.

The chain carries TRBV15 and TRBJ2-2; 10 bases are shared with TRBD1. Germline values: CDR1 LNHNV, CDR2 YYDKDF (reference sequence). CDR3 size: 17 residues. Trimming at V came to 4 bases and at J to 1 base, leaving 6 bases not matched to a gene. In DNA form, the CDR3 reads TGTGCCACCAGCACAGGGACAGGGGCCCGGAACACCGGGGAGCTGTTTTTT. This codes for CATSTGTGARNTGELFF.

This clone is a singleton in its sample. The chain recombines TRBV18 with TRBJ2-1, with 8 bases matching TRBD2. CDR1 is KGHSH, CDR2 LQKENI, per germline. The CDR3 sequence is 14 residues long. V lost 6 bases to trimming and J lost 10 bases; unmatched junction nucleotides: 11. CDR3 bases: TGTGCCAGCTCCAATAATCAAGCGGGAGTCGAGCAGTTCTTC. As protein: CASSNNQAGVEQFF.

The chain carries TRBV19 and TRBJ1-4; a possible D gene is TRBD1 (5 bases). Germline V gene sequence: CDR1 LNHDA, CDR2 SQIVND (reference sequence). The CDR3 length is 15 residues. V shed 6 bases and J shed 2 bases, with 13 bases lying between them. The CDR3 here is CASRTDSPTNEKLFF. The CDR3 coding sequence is TGTGCCAGTAGGACCGACAGTCCCACTAATGAAAAACTGTTTTTT.